The rows below give T cell receptor beta chains drawn from one sample of a study of shared clonotypes between healthy human individuals. This table comes from immunoSEQ multiplex PCR, and its TCRdb copy is limited to in-frame clones, with some not included. This repertoire shows 600,000 to 750,000 clones, less than 80% found once; its top ten account for approximately 1.8%. The sample was memory CD4+ T cells sorted from blood. All receptors derive from a woman in her 30s in good health. CDR3s include the opening cysteine and the closing phenylalanine or tryptophan. A D gene is named only where the DNA matches it firmly. The size of a clone is reported for some rows only, either as once, few or many, or as a class for expanded clones.

size,J,D,length,V,DNA,CDR3
-,TRBJ2-1,-,15,TRBV27,TGTGCCAGCACTCAAAGGGCGACAATCTACAATGAGCAGTTCTTC,CASTQRATIYNEQFF
-,TRBJ2-5,TRBD2,14,TRBV27,TGTGCCAACAGTTTAGCGGGAGCTAGAGAGACCCAGTACTTC,CANSLAGARETQYF
many,TRBJ2-3,-,16,TRBV15,TGTGCCACCAGCAGAGGGGAGGGACAGGCACGGCGTACGCAGTATTTT,CATSRGEGQARRTQYF
-,TRBJ2-7,-,14,TRBV11-3,TGTGCCAGCAGCTTAGGGCCGGGCTCCTACGAGCAGTACTTC,CASSLGPGSYEQYF
-,TRBJ2-6,TRBD2,18,TRBV7-9,TGTGCCAGCAGCTCCCGGACTAGCGGGTCCTCTGGGGCCAACGTCCTGACTTTC,CASSSRTSGSSGANVLTF
few,TRBJ1-5,-,15,TRBV7-2,TGTGCCAGCAGCTTGGACAGCCTTAGCAATCAGCCCCAGCATTTT,CASSLDSLSNQPQHF
-,TRBJ2-7,TRBD2,14,TRBV28,TGTGCCAGCAAACGGGCGGGGGTCGCCTACGAGCAGTACTTC,CASKRAGVAYEQYF
few,TRBJ1-2,-,12,TRBV6-6,TGTGCCAGCAGGTTCAGTAAGGGTGGCTACACCTTC,CASRFSKGGYTF
-,TRBJ1-2,-,14,TRBV5-4,TGTGCCAGCAGCTTGAACAGAGCTAACTATGGCTACACCTTC,CASSLNRANYGYTF
-,TRBJ2-5,-,14,TRBV27,TGTGCCAGCAGTTTATCCAGAAGCCAAGAGACCCAGTACTTC,CASSLSRSQETQYF
-,TRBJ2-1,TRBD2,18,TRBV2,TGTGCCAGCAGTGCGAGGGGCGCCTTAGCGGGAGCAAAAAATGAGCAGTTCTTC,CASSARGALAGAKNEQFF
-,TRBJ2-2,-,13,TRBV11-3,TGTGCCAGCAGCTTAGATCAAACCGGGGAGCTGTTTTTT,CASSLDQTGELFF
many,TRBJ1-5,TRBD1,16,TRBV19,TGTGCCAGTAGTACCGGACAGGGAGGTCACAATCAGCCCCAGCATTTT,CASSTGQGGHNQPQHF
-,TRBJ2-7,TRBD2,14,TRBV5-4,TGTGCCAGCAGTTTTAGGACTAGCGGGAACGAGCAGTACTTC,CASSFRTSGNEQYF
-,TRBJ1-3,TRBD1,16,TRBV5-4,TGTGCCAGCAGCTGGACAGGGCAGATCTCTGGAAACACCATATATTTT,CASSWTGQISGNTIYF
-,TRBJ2-2,TRBD1,18,TRBV28,TGTGCCAGCAGTTCCCCACGACAGGGTATACGGGACACCGGGGAGCTGTTTTTT,CASSSPRQGIRDTGELFF
few,TRBJ2-7,-,13,TRBV11-2,TGTGCCAGCAGCTTTGGGCTACGGGACGAGCAGTACTTC,CASSFGLRDEQYF
few,TRBJ2-3,-,16,TRBV30,TGTGCCTGGAGGGAACCCGACAGACACGGCACAGATACGCAGTATTTT,CAWREPDRHGTDTQYF
-,TRBJ1-1,TRBD1,18,TRBV18,TGTGCCAGCTCACCCCGACCTACCAGGGGGGGGGAGGACACTGAAGCTTTCTTT,CASSPRPTRGGEDTEAFF
few,TRBJ2-7,TRBD2,14,TRBV30,TGTGCCTGGGGACTAGCGGGGATCTCCTACGAGCAGTACTTC,CAWGLAGISYEQYF
-,TRBJ2-7,TRBD1,14,TRBV5-1,TGCGCCAGCAGCTTCGGGACAGGGGGCCAGGAGCAGTACTTC,CASSFGTGGQEQYF
-,TRBJ1-4,-,14,TRBV7-9,TGTGCCAGCACCGTCGAGGGAAGCGGGGAAAAACTGTTTTTT,CASTVEGSGEKLFF
-,TRBJ2-1,TRBD1,15,TRBV10-1,TGCGCCAGCAGGGCCGGGGACAGGGGATTCAATGAGCAGTTCTTC,CASRAGDRGFNEQFF
few,TRBJ1-2,-,14,TRBV5-1,TGCGCCAGCAGCTTGTCGGCCACGAACTATGGCTACACCTTC,CASSLSATNYGYTF
-,TRBJ2-5,-,14,TRBV15,TGTGCCACCAGCAAAAGGGACACCCAAGAGACCCAGTACTTC,CATSKRDTQETQYF
-,TRBJ2-7,TRBD2,16,TRBV28,TGTGCCAGCAGTCCCCTGGGTCAAGCGGGAGTACTCGAGCAGTACTTC,CASSPLGQAGVLEQYF
many,TRBJ1-1,TRBD1,13,TRBV5-1,TGCGCCAGCAGCTTCGAGGGGGCCACTGAAGCTTTCTTT,CASSFEGATEAFF
-,TRBJ1-1,TRBD1,13,TRBV9,TGTGCCAGCAGCGTGACAGGGCAAACTGAAGCTTTCTTT,CASSVTGQTEAFF
-,TRBJ2-2,-,13,TRBV6-5,TGTGCCAGCAAACAGACCCGCACCGGGGAGCTGTTTTTT,CASKQTRTGELFF
-,TRBJ2-6,TRBD1,14,TRBV5-6,TGTGCCACCAAAGACAGGGGCATGGCCAACGTCCTGACTTTC,CATKDRGMANVLTF
-,TRBJ2-7,-,12,TRBV25-1,TGTGCCAGCACCACGGCCTTAAACGAGCAGTACTTC,CASTTALNEQYF
-,TRBJ1-3,-,17,TRBV30,TGTGCCTGGAGTGGGGGGGGCACGCTGAGCTCTGGAAACACCATATATTTT,CAWSGGGTLSSGNTIYF
once,TRBJ2-1,-,14,TRBV7-8,TGTGCCAGCAGCTTCGTTTCAGGGAGGAATGAGCAGTTCTTC,CASSFVSGRNEQFF
-,TRBJ2-7,-,15,TRBV19,TGTGCCAGTAGTAGGCCGGCGGCTAGTACCTACGAGCAGTACTTC,CASSRPAASTYEQYF
-,TRBJ2-4,TRBD1,14,TRBV5-1,TGCGCCAGTACGCCCGGGACAGCAAAAAACATTCAGTACTTC,CASTPGTAKNIQYF
-,TRBJ2-3,-,13,TRBV15,TGTGCCACCAGCAGAGTAGACACAGATACGCAGTATTTT,CATSRVDTDTQYF
few,TRBJ2-1,-,15,TRBV7-2,TGTGCCAGCACCTCTCCTAGGAGATCCTACAATGAGCAGTTCTTC,CASTSPRRSYNEQFF
once,TRBJ2-7,TRBD2,14,TRBV28,TGTGCCAGCAGTTTAGGCGGGAGAATCTACGAGCAGTACTTC,CASSLGGRIYEQYF
-,TRBJ2-3,-,16,TRBV5-1,TGCGCCAGCAGAGCCTCCACGGACAGACTCACAGATACGCAGTATTTT,CASRASTDRLTDTQYF
once,TRBJ2-5,TRBD1,15,TRBV9,TGTGCCAGCAGCAGACAGGGACAGTACCAAGAGACCCAGTACTTC,CASSRQGQYQETQYF
-,TRBJ2-7,-,15,TRBV7-8,TGTGCCAGCAGCCGACCGGGACTTAGCTCCTACGAGCAGTACTTC,CASSRPGLSSYEQYF
-,TRBJ2-1,-,15,TRBV5-1,TGCGCCAGCAGCTTGGGCTGGACTTCCAACAATGAGCAGTTCTTC,CASSLGWTSNNEQFF
-,TRBJ2-7,-,15,TRBV7-9,TGTGCCAGCAGCTTACGGGCTCTGGGGTTCTACGAGCAGTACTTC,CASSLRALGFYEQYF
-,TRBJ2-5,TRBD2,17,TRBV7-9,TGTGCCAGCAGCCAAGGCCTTTTAGCGGGAGGCCAAGAGACCCAGTACTTC,CASSQGLLAGGQETQYF
-,TRBJ1-2,TRBD1,15,TRBV6-6,TGTGCCAGCAGTTACTATCTGGGACAGGGCTATGGCTACACCTTC,CASSYYLGQGYGYTF
-,TRBJ2-2,-,15,TRBV18,TGTGCCAGCTCAGCGGACGGGGGCGACACCGGGGAGCTGTTTTTT,CASSADGGDTGELFF
-,TRBJ2-1,TRBD2,21,TRBV18,TGTGCCAGCTCACCTCGCCAGTCTTCTCTGAGGACTAGCGGGAGGGCCCATGAGCAGTTCTTC,CASSPRQSSLRTSGRAHEQFF
-,TRBJ1-5,-,15,TRBV19,TGTGCCAGTACCCCAACGGGGGGCAGCAATCAGCCCCAGCATTTT,CASTPTGGSNQPQHF
-,TRBJ2-2,-,14,TRBV5-1,TGCGCCAGCAGCAGGGAAACTAACACCGGGGAGCTGTTTTTT,CASSRETNTGELFF
-,TRBJ1-1,-,15,TRBV5-6,TGTGCCAGCAGCTTGGAAGCAGGGAAGAACACTGAAGCTTTCTTT,CASSLEAGKNTEAFF